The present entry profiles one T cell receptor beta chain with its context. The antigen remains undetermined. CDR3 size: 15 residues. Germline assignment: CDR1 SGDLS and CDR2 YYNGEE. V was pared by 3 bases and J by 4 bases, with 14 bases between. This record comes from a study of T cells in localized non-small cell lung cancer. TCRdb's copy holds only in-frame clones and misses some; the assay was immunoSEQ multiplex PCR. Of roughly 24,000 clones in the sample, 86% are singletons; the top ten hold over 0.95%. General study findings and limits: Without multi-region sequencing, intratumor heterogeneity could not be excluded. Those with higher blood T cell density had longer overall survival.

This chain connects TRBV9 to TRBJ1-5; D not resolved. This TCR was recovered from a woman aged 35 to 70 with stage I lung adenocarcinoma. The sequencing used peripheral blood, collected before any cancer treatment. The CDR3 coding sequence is TGTGCCAGCAGCGCTGGGTCCGGTAGTAATCAGCCCCAGCATTTT. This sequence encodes CASSAGSGSNQPQHF.